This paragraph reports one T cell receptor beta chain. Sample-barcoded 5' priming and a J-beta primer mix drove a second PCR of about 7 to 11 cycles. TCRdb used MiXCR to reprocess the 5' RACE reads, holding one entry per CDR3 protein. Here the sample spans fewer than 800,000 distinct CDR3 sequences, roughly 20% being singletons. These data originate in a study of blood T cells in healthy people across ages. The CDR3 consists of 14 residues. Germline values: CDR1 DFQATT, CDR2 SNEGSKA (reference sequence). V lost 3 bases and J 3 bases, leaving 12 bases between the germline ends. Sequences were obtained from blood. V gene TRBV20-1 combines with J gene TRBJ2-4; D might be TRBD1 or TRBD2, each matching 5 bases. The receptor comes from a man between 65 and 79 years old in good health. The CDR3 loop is CSARGVTHKNIQYF. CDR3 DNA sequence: TGCAGTGCTAGGGGGGTTACCCACAAAAACATTCAGTACTTC.